This T cell receptor (beta chain) comes out of a study of blood T cell repertoires in COVID-19. Study information: From the United States, Italy and Spain came samples of acute and convalescent COVID-19. PBMCs, B-cell-depleted T cells, or T cells provided the cDNA or gDNA that made up the material.

This CDR3 comprises 15 residues. Germline CDR1 is SGHTA and CDR2 is FQGTGA. V was clipped by 0 bases and J by 2 bases; unmatched bases: 0. In the authors' methods: By means of reference gene primer amplification, nucleated cell counts were estimated. Produced via immunoSEQ multiplex PCR; TCRdb's table is partial and in-frame only. V, J and clone size were drawn from that table, and D and trimming were deduced from the DNA. The sample has 150,000 to 200,000 clones; approximately 86% are singletons. This chain connects TRBV7-3 to TRBJ1-2, with 10 bases matching TRBD1. The clonotype was recovered from a man between 60 and 70 years old with COVID-19, enrolled during active disease. Sequencing was done on a sample of peripheral blood. The CDR3 coding sequence is TGTGCCAGCAGCTTAACGGGACAGGGGAACTATGGCTACACCTTC. It is translated as CASSLTGQGNYGYTF.